The present T cell receptor beta chain was sequenced within a study of cytomegalovirus exposure and HLA in healthy donors. This CDR3 has 16 residues. V was cut by 5 bases and J by 6 bases, with 19 bases left in between. Germline CDR1 is LNHDA and CDR2 is SQIVND (reference sequence). Notes on this clone: Antigen specificity is unknown.

The study, taken as a whole, reports: In vitro assays verified that three CMV-associated chains recognized CMV antigens specifically. Judged likely to be a sequencing artifact was a cluster of highly shared sequence variants.

Both 60 Vbeta primers and 13 Jbeta primers went into the PCR. The table came from immunoSEQ multiplex PCR; TCRdb's copy has only in-frame clones and leaves some out. This table has around 190,000 clones, about 69% appearing once. This rearrangement joins TRBV19 to TRBJ2-2, with D tentatively TRBD1 (5 bases). This TCR derives from a young man in good health and CMV-seropositive. Material for sequencing was PBMCs. The CDR3 nucleotides are TGTGCCAGTAGTCCCACCCCCCAGGGTTTAGCCGGGGAGCTGTTTTTT. Translated: CASSPTPQGLAGELFF.